The T cell receptor (beta chain) under discussion was sequenced for a study of Ad26.COV2.S vaccination and SARS-CoV-2 variants. Study as a whole: Each vaccinee took Ad26.COV2.S intramuscularly, once or twice 56 days apart.

Sequencing used immunoSEQ multiplex PCR; TCRdb keeps in-frame clones, though not all of them. The data show roughly 300,000 clones, with about 87% seen just once and 6.4% held by the top ten. Treatment indicated: 15 to 20 received Ad26.COV2.S at low or high dose, single or two shots; about 5 received placebo; per-sample allocation not given. Following the first vaccine or placebo injection, samples were taken on day 63. Aged 18-55 years, donor was enrolled in Boston in the early 2020s. The CDR3 length is 15 residues. The V gene's germline CDR1 is SGDLS and CDR2 YYNGEE. Trimming removed 5 bases at V and 6 bases at J, with 17 bases between. As concerns this clone: Its cognate antigen is unknown.

Study-level points and caveats: Total T cell responses may have been underestimated by the TCR breadth and depth analyses. Non-spike TCR breadth showed similarity between vaccine and placebo recipients.

The sample consisted of peripheral blood, taken in a trial of Ad26.COV2.S vaccine versus placebo. The genes are TRBV9 and TRBJ2-2; either TRBD1 or TRBD2 may supply D (5 bases each). The sequence derives from a person aged 18-65 years who received the Ad26.COV2.S COVID-19 vaccine or a placebo. The CDR3 coding sequence is TGTGCCAGCAGTGAAGGCAGGGCGGGTGCCGGGGAGCTGTTTTTT. It codes for CASSEGRAGAGELFF.